Listed below are T cell receptor beta chains from one sample, sequenced in a study of vaccination effects on CD4 cells after COVID-19. Clones were sequenced by immunoSEQ multiplex PCR, and TCRdb holds only the in-frame ones, with some missing. Counted here are under 40,000 clones, 72% occurring once; the ten biggest clones make up 10% to 15%. For these TCRs, the target antigens are not known. Here the sequenced sample was CD4+ T cells from PBMCs cultured with HCoV-229E spike peptides, taken after COVID-19 vaccination. The receptors shown here come from a human donor who received a COVID-19 vaccine. Both conserved end residues are part of each CDR3. D genes are given only for firm matches. Clone size is given for some rows only: seen once, a few or many times, or a class if the clone is expanded.

j_call: TRBJ1-6
clone_size: NA
v_call: TRBV3-1/TRBV3-2
d_call: TRBD1
cdr3_aa: CASSQAQGANNSPLHF
cdr3_nt: TGTGCCAGCAGCCAAGCACAGGGGGCTAATAATTCACCCCTCCACTTT

j_call: TRBJ1-4
clone_size: NA
v_call: TRBV7-9
d_call: TRBD1
cdr3_aa: CASSLVRQGQGVEKLFF
cdr3_nt: TGTGCCAGCAGCTTAGTTCGGCAGGGACAGGGTGTTGAAAAACTGTTTTTT

j_call: TRBJ1-1
clone_size: few
v_call: TRBV3-1/TRBV3-2
d_call: TRBD1
cdr3_aa: CASTPTAWDRRRRGEAFF
cdr3_nt: TGTGCCAGCACACCCACAGCCTGGGACAGGAGACGAAGGGGGGAAGCTTTCTTT

j_call: TRBJ2-7
clone_size: NA
v_call: TRBV5-1
d_call: TRBD1
cdr3_aa: CASSSGTGALYEQYF
cdr3_nt: TGCGCCAGCAGCTCCGGGACAGGGGCACTATACGAGCAGTACTTC

j_call: TRBJ1-4
clone_size: NA
v_call: TRBV7-9
d_call: NA
cdr3_aa: CASSFDRDSVKLFF
cdr3_nt: TGTGCCAGCAGCTTTGACCGTGATTCGGTAAAACTGTTTTTT

j_call: TRBJ2-1
clone_size: few
v_call: TRBV4-1
d_call: NA
cdr3_aa: CASSPPGQVYEQFF
cdr3_nt: TGCGCCAGCAGCCCGCCGGGGCAGGTCTATGAGCAGTTCTTC

j_call: TRBJ2-1
clone_size: NA
v_call: TRBV19
d_call: TRBD1
cdr3_aa: CASLGQRGGYEQFF
cdr3_nt: TGTGCCAGTCTGGGCCAAAGAGGGGGCTATGAGCAGTTCTTC

j_call: TRBJ2-7
clone_size: NA
v_call: TRBV6-1
d_call: NA
cdr3_aa: CASSERQTYEQYF
cdr3_nt: TGTGCCAGCAGTGAAAGGCAGACCTACGAGCAGTACTTC

j_call: TRBJ2-7
clone_size: NA
v_call: TRBV29-1
d_call: TRBD2
cdr3_aa: CSAAGLAGYEQYF
cdr3_nt: TGCAGCGCGGCGGGTCTAGCGGGCTACGAGCAGTACTTC

j_call: TRBJ1-3
clone_size: NA
v_call: TRBV11-2
d_call: NA
cdr3_aa: CASSSALVTGNTIYF
cdr3_nt: TGTGCCAGCAGCAGTGCGTTGGTAACTGGAAACACCATATATTTT

j_call: TRBJ2-3
clone_size: NA
v_call: TRBV19
d_call: TRBD2
cdr3_aa: CASTPSGRATDTQYF
cdr3_nt: TGTGCCAGTACTCCAAGCGGGAGAGCGACAGATACGCAGTATTTT

j_call: TRBJ2-7
clone_size: NA
v_call: TRBV6-5
d_call: NA
cdr3_aa: CASTGESYEQYF
cdr3_nt: TGTGCCAGCACAGGGGAATCCTACGAGCAGTACTTC

j_call: TRBJ2-4
clone_size: NA
v_call: TRBV19
d_call: NA
cdr3_aa: CASSIGHGIQYF
cdr3_nt: TGTGCCAGTAGTATCGGACATGGCATTCAGTACTTC

j_call: TRBJ1-5
clone_size: few
v_call: TRBV19
d_call: TRBD1
cdr3_aa: CASKQGGLSNQPQHF
cdr3_nt: TGTGCCAGTAAGCAGGGGGGTCTTAGCAATCAGCCCCAGCATTTT

j_call: TRBJ2-2
clone_size: NA
v_call: TRBV19
d_call: TRBD2
cdr3_aa: CASSPASGRARTGELFF
cdr3_nt: TGTGCCAGTAGCCCAGCTAGCGGGAGGGCGCGAACCGGGGAGCTGTTTTTT

j_call: TRBJ1-3
clone_size: few
v_call: TRBV30
d_call: TRBD1
cdr3_aa: CAWSVLNGRGPGNTIYF
cdr3_nt: TGTGCCTGGAGTGTACTGAATGGCAGGGGGCCTGGAAACACCATATATTTT

j_call: TRBJ1-2
clone_size: once
v_call: TRBV28
d_call: NA
cdr3_aa: CASSSPTENYGYTF
cdr3_nt: TGTGCCAGCAGTTCACCGACGGAAAACTATGGCTACACCTTC

j_call: TRBJ2-1
clone_size: NA
v_call: TRBV5-4
d_call: NA
cdr3_aa: CAVAVPDKNEQFF
cdr3_nt: TGTGCCGTAGCGGTCCCCGACAAGAATGAGCAGTTCTTC

j_call: TRBJ2-2
clone_size: once
v_call: TRBV25-1
d_call: NA
cdr3_aa: CASSGEGPGELFF
cdr3_nt: TGTGCCAGCAGTGGAGAGGGCCCCGGGGAGCTGTTTTTT

j_call: TRBJ1-1
clone_size: NA
v_call: TRBV11-2
d_call: NA
cdr3_aa: CASSDLGTEAFF
cdr3_nt: TGTGCCAGCAGCGACCTAGGCACTGAAGCTTTCTTT

j_call: TRBJ1-5
clone_size: once
v_call: TRBV7-9
d_call: NA
cdr3_aa: CASSFGPIYSNQPQHF
cdr3_nt: TGTGCCAGCAGCTTCGGGCCCATATATAGCAATCAGCCCCAGCATTTT

j_call: TRBJ2-7
clone_size: NA
v_call: TRBV29-1
d_call: TRBD1
cdr3_aa: CSASEGQAYEQYF
cdr3_nt: TGCAGCGCGTCGGAGGGACAGGCCTACGAGCAGTACTTC

j_call: TRBJ1-4
clone_size: NA
v_call: TRBV11-2
d_call: NA
cdr3_aa: CASSPRTRGEEKLFF
cdr3_nt: TGTGCCAGCAGCCCGCGGACACGAGGGGAAGAAAAACTGTTTTTT

j_call: TRBJ2-1
clone_size: NA
v_call: TRBV11-2
d_call: TRBD2
cdr3_aa: CASSLESGTRLAGENEQFF
cdr3_nt: TGTGCCAGCAGCTTAGAGTCGGGCACCCGACTAGCGGGGGAAAATGAGCAGTTCTTC

j_call: TRBJ2-3
clone_size: once
v_call: TRBV6-2/TRBV6-3
d_call: NA
cdr3_aa: CASSPTGNPDTQYF
cdr3_nt: TGTGCCAGCAGCCCTACAGGGAACCCAGATACGCAGTATTTT

j_call: TRBJ1-5
clone_size: NA
v_call: TRBV6-5
d_call: NA
cdr3_aa: CASSEGVVNQPQHF
cdr3_nt: TGTGCCAGCAGCGAGGGTGTTGTCAATCAGCCCCAGCATTTT

j_call: TRBJ1-1
clone_size: few
v_call: TRBV19
d_call: NA
cdr3_aa: CASSIKGLNTEAFF
cdr3_nt: TGTGCCAGTAGTATAAAGGGATTGAACACTGAAGCTTTCTTT

j_call: TRBJ2-5
clone_size: NA
v_call: TRBV27
d_call: NA
cdr3_aa: CASSLAGSETQYF
cdr3_nt: TGTGCCAGCAGTTTGGCAGGGAGCGAGACCCAGTACTTC

j_call: TRBJ2-1
clone_size: NA
v_call: TRBV19
d_call: NA
cdr3_aa: CASSIGGGYEQFF
cdr3_nt: TGTGCCAGTAGTATAGGAGGGGGTTATGAGCAGTTCTTC

j_call: TRBJ2-1
clone_size: NA
v_call: TRBV25-1
d_call: NA
cdr3_aa: CASSDGLKFF
cdr3_nt: TGTGCCAGCAGTGACGGGCTCAAGTTCTTC

j_call: TRBJ2-3
clone_size: NA
v_call: TRBV27
d_call: NA
cdr3_aa: CASSLGREIDTQYF
cdr3_nt: TGTGCCAGCAGTTTAGGTCGGGAGATAGATACGCAGTATTTT

j_call: TRBJ2-3
clone_size: NA
v_call: TRBV7-9
d_call: TRBD2
cdr3_aa: CASSRGTSGGDTQYF
cdr3_nt: TGTGCCAGCAGCCGCGGGACTAGCGGGGGGGATACGCAGTATTTT

j_call: TRBJ1-3
clone_size: once
v_call: TRBV9
d_call: NA
cdr3_aa: CASSAGAAGNTIYF
cdr3_nt: TGTGCCAGCAGCGCGGGGGCGGCTGGAAACACCATATATTTT

j_call: TRBJ1-2
clone_size: NA
v_call: TRBV5-5
d_call: NA
cdr3_aa: CASSLGLVNGYTF
cdr3_nt: TGTGCCAGCAGCTTGGGTCTCGTAAATGGCTACACCTTC

j_call: TRBJ1-2
clone_size: few
v_call: TRBV6-5
d_call: NA
cdr3_aa: CASSNRVGPYGYTF
cdr3_nt: TGTGCCAGCAGTAACAGGGTCGGTCCGTATGGCTACACCTTC

j_call: TRBJ1-1
clone_size: NA
v_call: TRBV3-1/TRBV3-2
d_call: TRBD1
cdr3_aa: CASSQIGPLNRGQTEAFF
cdr3_nt: TGTGCCAGCAGCCAGATTGGGCCATTAAACAGGGGGCAGACTGAAGCTTTCTTT

j_call: TRBJ1-5
clone_size: few
v_call: TRBV6-6
d_call: TRBD1
cdr3_aa: CASSDRVWGNQPQHF
cdr3_nt: TGTGCCAGCAGTGACAGGGTCTGGGGCAATCAGCCCCAGCATTTT

j_call: TRBJ2-3
clone_size: NA
v_call: TRBV6-4
d_call: NA
cdr3_aa: CASISGQCLTDTQYF
cdr3_nt: TGTGCCAGCATATCGGGACAATGCCTCACAGATACGCAGTATTTT

j_call: TRBJ2-2
clone_size: NA
v_call: TRBV9
d_call: NA
cdr3_aa: CASSPSSRNTGELFF
cdr3_nt: TGTGCCAGCAGCCCGAGTTCTAGGAACACCGGGGAGCTGTTTTTT

j_call: TRBJ2-7
clone_size: NA
v_call: TRBV12-3/TRBV12-4
d_call: NA
cdr3_aa: CASSFSYEQYF
cdr3_nt: TGTGCCAGCAGTTTCTCCTACGAGCAGTACTTC

j_call: TRBJ1-1
clone_size: NA
v_call: TRBV27
d_call: NA
cdr3_aa: CASSLYPRIDQNTEAFF
cdr3_nt: TGTGCCAGCAGTTTATACCCCCGGATCGATCAGAACACTGAAGCTTTCTTT

j_call: TRBJ2-5
clone_size: NA
v_call: TRBV27
d_call: NA
cdr3_aa: CASSYSGQLLLGETQYF
cdr3_nt: TGTGCCAGCAGTTATTCAGGACAGCTTCTTCTGGGGGAGACCCAGTACTTC

j_call: TRBJ2-1
clone_size: NA
v_call: TRBV3-1/TRBV3-2
d_call: TRBD2
cdr3_aa: CASSQWTSGSHNEQFF
cdr3_nt: TGTGCCAGCAGCCAATGGACTAGCGGGAGTCACAATGAGCAGTTCTTC

j_call: TRBJ2-5
clone_size: NA
v_call: TRBV7-9
d_call: NA
cdr3_aa: CASSLTAQETQYF
cdr3_nt: TGTGCCAGCAGCTTGACGGCCCAAGAGACCCAGTACTTC

j_call: TRBJ2-1
clone_size: NA
v_call: TRBV6-1
d_call: NA
cdr3_aa: CASSEVPPQGNYNEQFF
cdr3_nt: TGTGCCAGCAGTGAAGTCCCTCCCCAGGGAAACTACAATGAGCAGTTCTTC

j_call: TRBJ2-1
clone_size: NA
v_call: TRBV30
d_call: TRBD1
cdr3_aa: CAWGSVGTEHNEQFF
cdr3_nt: TGTGCCTGGGGGTCCGTGGGGACAGAGCACAATGAGCAGTTCTTC

j_call: TRBJ2-3
clone_size: NA
v_call: TRBV3-1/TRBV3-2
d_call: NA
cdr3_aa: CASSLGIADTQYF
cdr3_nt: TGTGCCAGCAGCCTAGGGATCGCAGATACGCAGTATTTT

j_call: TRBJ1-1
clone_size: NA
v_call: TRBV5-4
d_call: NA
cdr3_aa: CASSLFILGGETEAFF
cdr3_nt: TGTGCCAGCAGCTTGTTTATATTGGGGGGAGAGACTGAAGCTTTCTTT

j_call: TRBJ2-7
clone_size: NA
v_call: TRBV7-6
d_call: NA
cdr3_aa: CASSRQSQTYEQYF
cdr3_nt: TGTGCCAGCAGCCGACAGAGCCAGACCTACGAGCAGTACTTC

j_call: TRBJ1-1
clone_size: NA
v_call: TRBV3-1/TRBV3-2
d_call: TRBD1
cdr3_aa: CASSPWDSANTEAFF
cdr3_nt: TGTGCCAGCAGCCCCTGGGACAGTGCGAACACTGAAGCTTTCTTT

j_call: TRBJ2-7
clone_size: NA
v_call: TRBV21-1
d_call: NA
cdr3_aa: CASSKGGDIHEQYF
cdr3_nt: TGTGCCAGCAGCAAAGGGGGGGACATCCACGAGCAGTACTTC

j_call: TRBJ1-5
clone_size: NA
v_call: TRBV12-3/TRBV12-4
d_call: NA
cdr3_aa: CASSPRPYQPQHF
cdr3_nt: TGTGCCAGCAGTCCCAGACCCTATCAGCCCCAGCATTTT

j_call: TRBJ2-1
clone_size: NA
v_call: TRBV6-2/TRBV6-3
d_call: NA
cdr3_aa: CASSWGRANEQFF
cdr3_nt: TGTGCCAGCAGTTGGGGCAGGGCTAACGAGCAGTTCTTC

j_call: TRBJ1-2
clone_size: NA
v_call: TRBV7-9
d_call: NA
cdr3_aa: CASSLGAEWNGYTF
cdr3_nt: TGTGCCAGCAGCTTAGGGGCAGAATGGAATGGCTACACCTTC